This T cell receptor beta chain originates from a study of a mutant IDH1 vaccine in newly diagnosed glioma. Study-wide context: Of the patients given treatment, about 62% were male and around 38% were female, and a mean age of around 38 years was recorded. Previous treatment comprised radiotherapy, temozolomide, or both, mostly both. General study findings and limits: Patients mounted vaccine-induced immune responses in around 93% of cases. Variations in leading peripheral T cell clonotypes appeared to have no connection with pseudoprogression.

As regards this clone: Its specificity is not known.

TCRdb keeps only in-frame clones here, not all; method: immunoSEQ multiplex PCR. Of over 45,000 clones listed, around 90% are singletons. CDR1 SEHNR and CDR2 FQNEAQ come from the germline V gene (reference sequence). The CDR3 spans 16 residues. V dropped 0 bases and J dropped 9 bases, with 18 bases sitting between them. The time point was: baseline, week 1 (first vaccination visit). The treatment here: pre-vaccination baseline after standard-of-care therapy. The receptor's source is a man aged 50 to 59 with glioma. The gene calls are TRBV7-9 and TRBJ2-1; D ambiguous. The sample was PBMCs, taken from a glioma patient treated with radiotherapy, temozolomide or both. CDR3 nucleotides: TGTGCCAGCAGCTTAGCATCCGCATATCTTACAAGTGAGCAGTTCTTC. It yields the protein CASSLASAYLTSEQFF.